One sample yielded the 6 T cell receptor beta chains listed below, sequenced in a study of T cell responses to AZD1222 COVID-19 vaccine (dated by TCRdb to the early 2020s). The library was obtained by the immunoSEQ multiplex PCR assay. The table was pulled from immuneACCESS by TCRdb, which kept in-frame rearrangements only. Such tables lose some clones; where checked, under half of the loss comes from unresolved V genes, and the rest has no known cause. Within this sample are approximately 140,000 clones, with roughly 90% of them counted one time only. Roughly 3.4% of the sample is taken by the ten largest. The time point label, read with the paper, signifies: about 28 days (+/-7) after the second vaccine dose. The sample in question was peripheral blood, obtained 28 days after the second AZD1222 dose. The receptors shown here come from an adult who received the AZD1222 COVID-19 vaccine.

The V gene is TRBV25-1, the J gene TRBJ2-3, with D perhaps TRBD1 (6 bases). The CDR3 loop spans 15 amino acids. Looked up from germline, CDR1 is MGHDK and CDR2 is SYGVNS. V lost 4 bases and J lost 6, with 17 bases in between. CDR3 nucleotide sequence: TGTGCCAGCAGTGTCCAACAGGGTCCAGGGGATACGCAGTATTTT. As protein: CASSVQQGPGDTQYF.

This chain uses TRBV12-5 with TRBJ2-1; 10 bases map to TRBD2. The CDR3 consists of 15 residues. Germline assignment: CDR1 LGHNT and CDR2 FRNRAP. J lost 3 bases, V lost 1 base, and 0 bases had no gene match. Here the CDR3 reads CASGLASGSYNEQFF. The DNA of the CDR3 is TGTGCTAGTGGTTTGGCTAGCGGGAGCTACAATGAGCAGTTCTTC.

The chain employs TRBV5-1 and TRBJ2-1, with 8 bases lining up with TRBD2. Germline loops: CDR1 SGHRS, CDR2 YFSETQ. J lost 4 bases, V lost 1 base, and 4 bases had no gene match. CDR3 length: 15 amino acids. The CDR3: CASSLSTSGYNEQFF. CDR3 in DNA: TGCGCCAGCAGCTTGTCAACTAGCGGATACAATGAGCAGTTCTTC.

This chain's CDR3 is CASSSSFNEQFF. The CDR3 nucleotides read TGTGCCAGCAGCTCTAGCTTCAATGAGCAGTTCTTC. This chain joins TRBV28 and TRBJ2-1, with D possibly matching TRBD2 (5 bases). V lost 6 bases and J 6 bases, leaving 9 bases between the germline ends. This CDR3 is built from 12 residues. Germline-derived CDR1 and CDR2 are MDHEN and SYDVKM.

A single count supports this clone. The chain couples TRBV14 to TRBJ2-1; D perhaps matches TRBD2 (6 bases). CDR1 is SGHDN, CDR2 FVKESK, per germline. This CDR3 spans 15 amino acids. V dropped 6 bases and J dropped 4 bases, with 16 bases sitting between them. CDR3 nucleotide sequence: TGTGCCAGCAGTCGAGGCGGGAAGGTATACAATGAGCAGTTCTTC. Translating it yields CASSRGGKVYNEQFF.

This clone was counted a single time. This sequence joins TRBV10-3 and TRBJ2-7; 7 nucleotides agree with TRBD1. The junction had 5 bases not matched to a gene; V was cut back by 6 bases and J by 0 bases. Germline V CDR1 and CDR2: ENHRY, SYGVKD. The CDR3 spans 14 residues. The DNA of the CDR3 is TGTGCCATCAGCTCCGGGACAGCCTCCTACGAGCAGTACTTC. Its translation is CAISSGTASYEQYF.